This section outlines one T cell receptor (beta chain) sequence together with its context. What it binds is unknown. The data stem from a study of T cell responses to AZD1222 COVID-19 vaccine. Whole-study results and caveats: Spike-specific TCR depth and breadth grew after two AZD1222 doses.

Measured with immunoSEQ multiplex PCR; TCRdb has only the in-frame clones, and not every one. The sample has about 120,000 clones; approximately 83% are singletons. The V gene's germline CDR1 is SGHKS and CDR2 YYEKEE (reference sequence). The ends were cut back, 0 bases at V and 0 bases at J, with 6 bases in the middle. CDR3 length: 14 residues. Here the sequenced sample was peripheral blood, taken on day 0 of MenACWY control vaccination. The sequence came from an adult in good health. The chain uses TRBV5-5 and TRBJ1-1; no firm D call. CDR3 residues: CASSLAQMNTEAFF. CDR3 DNA sequence: TGTGCCAGCAGCTTGGCACAGATGAACACTGAAGCTTTCTTT.